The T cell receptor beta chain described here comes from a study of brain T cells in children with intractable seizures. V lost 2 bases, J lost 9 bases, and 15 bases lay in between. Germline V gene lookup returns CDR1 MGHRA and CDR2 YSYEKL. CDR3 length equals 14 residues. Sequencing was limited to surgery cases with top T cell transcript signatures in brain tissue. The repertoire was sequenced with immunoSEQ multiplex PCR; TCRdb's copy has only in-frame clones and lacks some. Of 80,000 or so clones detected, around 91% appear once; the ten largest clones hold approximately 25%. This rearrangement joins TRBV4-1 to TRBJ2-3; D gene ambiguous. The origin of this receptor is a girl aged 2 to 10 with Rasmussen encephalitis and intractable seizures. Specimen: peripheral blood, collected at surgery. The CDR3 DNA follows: TGCGCCAGCAGCCAATCGAGCGATACTACAACGCAGTATTTT. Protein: CASSQSSDTTTQYF.